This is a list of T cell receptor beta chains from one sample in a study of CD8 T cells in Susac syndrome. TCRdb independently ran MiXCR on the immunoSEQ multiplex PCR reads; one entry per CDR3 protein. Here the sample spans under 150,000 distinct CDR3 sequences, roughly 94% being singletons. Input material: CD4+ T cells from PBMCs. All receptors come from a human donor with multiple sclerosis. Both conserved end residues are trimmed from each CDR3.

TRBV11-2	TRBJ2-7	ASSNRPQRSSYEQY
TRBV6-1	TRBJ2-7	ASSEIQGPYEQY
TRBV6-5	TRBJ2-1	ASSSGQGTPNEQF
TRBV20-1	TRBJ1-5	SVGQGSQPQH
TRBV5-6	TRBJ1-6	ASSLAHGNSPLH
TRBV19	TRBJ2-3	ASRSTDTQY
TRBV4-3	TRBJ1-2	ASSQGWRGAEGYT
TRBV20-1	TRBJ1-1	SALPPGGRNTEAF
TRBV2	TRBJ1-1	ASDPQGMNTEAF
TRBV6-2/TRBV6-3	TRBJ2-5	ASSFSSRDAGVQETQY
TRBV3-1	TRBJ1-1	ASTQTPNTEAF
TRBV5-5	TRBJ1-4	ASSLGAANEKLF
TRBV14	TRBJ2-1	ASSQREGNEQF
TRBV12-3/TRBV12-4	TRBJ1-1	ASSQGAKRAF
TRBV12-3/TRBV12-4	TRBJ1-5	ASSTGGEQPQH
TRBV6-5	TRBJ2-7	ASNDRQTYEQY
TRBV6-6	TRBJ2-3	ASSLGGPNTQY
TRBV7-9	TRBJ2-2	ASSPGLAANTGELF
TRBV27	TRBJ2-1	ASRTGTGGSGYYNEQF
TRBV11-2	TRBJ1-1	ASSLGQSAF
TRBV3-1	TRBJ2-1	ASSQDQHREQF
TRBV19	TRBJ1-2	ASKRTGGSDYGYT
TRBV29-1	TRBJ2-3	SVGGVSTDTQY
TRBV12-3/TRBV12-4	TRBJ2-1	ASSLNEQF
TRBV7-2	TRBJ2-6	ASSTGGGNVLT
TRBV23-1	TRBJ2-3	ASSPGGDTQY